These 21 T cell receptor beta chains came from one sample sequenced in a study of CXCR4 blockade with PD-1 therapy in pancreatic cancer. Clones were read by immunoSEQ multiplex PCR, and TCRdb kept only the in-frame ones, dropping some. The table lists thousands of clones, roughly 41% of them singletons. The sequencing input was tumor tissue. These receptors were obtained from a human donor with pancreatic ductal adenocarcinoma.

This clone turned up a few times. The J gene is TRBJ2-5, the V gene TRBV6-8; 11 bases line up with TRBD1. The CDR3 has 15 residues. CDR1 and CDR2 (germline): MNHGY, SAAAGT. V was pared by 6 bases and J by 1 base, with 4 bases of the junction left unmatched. CDR3 nucleotide sequence: TGTGCCAGCAGAGGGGACAGGGGGTTCCAAGAGACCCAGTACTTC. This gives the protein CASRGDRGFQETQYF.

The rearrangement links TRBV14 to TRBJ2-1, with no clear D. The germline CDR1 and CDR2 sequences are SGHDN and FVKESK. This CDR3 spans 15 amino acids. V shed 0 bases and J shed 6 bases, with 12 bases lying between them. The DNA of the CDR3 is TGTGCCAGCAGCCAAGAGTGGCTAGTTGGCAATGAGCAGTTCTTC. As protein: CASSQEWLVGNEQFF.

The J gene is TRBJ2-4, the V gene TRBV19; D gene ambiguous. This CDR3 is built from 16 residues. Germline V gene lookup returns CDR1 LNHDA and CDR2 SQIVND (reference sequence). Trimming removed 7 bases from V and 0 bases from J, with 16 bases in between. CDR3 in DNA: TGTGCCAGTACTCTCCATCTTACCGAAGCCAAAAACATTCAGTACTTC. Translating it yields CASTLHLTEAKNIQYF.

This clone rates as medium-sized. This chain joins TRBV9 and TRBJ1-2; 9 bases align to TRBD1. The CDR3 consists of 15 residues. Germline CDR1 is SGDLS and CDR2 is YYNGEE. The V and J ends lost 3 bases and 2 bases, in that order; junction bases with no gene match: 5. The CDR3 reads CASSAGTGWNYGYTF. The CDR3 DNA sequence: TGTGCCAGCAGCGCCGGGACAGGGTGGAACTATGGCTACACCTTC. Looking up the rest from reference TRBV9 and TRBJ1-2 gives the full variable domain: DSGVTQTPKHLITATGQRVTLRCSPRSGDLSVYWYQQSLDQGLQFLIQYYNGEERAKGNILERFSAQQFPDLHSELNLSSLELGDSALYFCASSAGTGWNYGYTFGSGTRLTVV.

The rearrangement links TRBV19 to TRBJ1-2; 7 bases agree with TRBD1. Losses at the gene ends were 5 bases for V and 7 bases for J; bases not matched to a gene: 7. This CDR3 contains 13 residues. CDR1 is LNHDA, CDR2 SQIVND, per germline (reference sequence). CDR3 amino acids: CASSQGGASGYTF. CDR3 DNA sequence: TGTGCCAGTAGTCAAGGGGGCGCGAGTGGCTACACCTTC.

J is TRBJ1-1 and V is TRBV18; the D gene is possibly TRBD1 (6 bases). CDR1 is KGHSH and CDR2 is LQKENI in the germline V gene. V lost 2 bases and J lost 3, with 13 bases in between. The CDR3 loop spans 15 amino acids. The CDR3 coding sequence is TGTGCCAGCTCACCATCGAGACAGGCTTACACTGAAGCTTTCTTT. This sequence encodes CASSPSRQAYTEAFF.

This clone was counted once. Given a much more abundant clone one base away, this may be a read error. The chain uses TRBV9 and TRBJ1-1, with unresolved D. CDR1 SGDLS and CDR2 YYNGEE come from the germline V gene. The V end was cut by 4 bases, the J end by 1 base, with 11 bases between. The CDR3 has 14 residues. The CDR3 sequence: CASSIGTENTEAFF. As DNA, the CDR3 is TGTGCCAGCAGCATAGGTACGGAGAACACTGAAGCTTTCTTT.

The chain couples TRBV19 to TRBJ1-3; 10 bases fit TRBD1. The CDR3 contains 16 residues. CDR1 is LNHDA and CDR2 is SQIVND in the germline V gene (reference sequence). After removal of 1 base from V and 2 bases from J, the junction contained 2 bases not matched to a gene. Here the CDR3 DNA reads TGTGCCAGTAGTATAGGACAGGGGGCGCCTGGAAACACCATATATTTT. Translated: CASSIGQGAPGNTIYF.

The rearrangement joins TRBV18 to TRBJ2-3; 16 bases are shared with TRBD2. Looked up from germline, CDR1 is KGHSH and CDR2 is LQKENI. V shed 5 bases and J 0 bases; nucleotides not matched to a gene: 11. The CDR3 covers 20 residues. The CDR3 spells CASSYSGLAGGPSSTDTQYF. The CDR3 DNA is TGTGCCAGCTCATATTCGGGACTAGCGGGAGGGCCGTCTAGCACAGATACGCAGTATTTT.

V usage is TRBV29-1 and J usage is TRBJ1-1, with D perhaps matching TRBD1 (5 bases). CDR1 is SQVTM, CDR2 ANQGSEA, per germline. The CDR3 runs to 12 residues. Trimming left V 7 bases short and J 2 bases short, with 11 bases between. Here the CDR3 DNA reads TGCAGCGCCCGACAGACTAACACTGAAGCTTTCTTT. It specifies CSARQTNTEAFF.

V is TRBV6-7 and J is TRBJ2-2; TRBD1 might be the D (6 bases). TRBV6-7 is an ORF for which the function is uncertain. The CDR3 is 15 residues long. Trimming pared 7 bases from V and 0 bases from J, leaving 12 bases between. Here the CDR3 reads CASTPGQPNTGELFF. CDR3 nucleotide sequence: TGTGCCAGCACTCCGGGACAACCGAACACCGGGGAGCTGTTTTTT.

In this sample, this clone turned up a few times. This chain joins TRBV9 and TRBJ2-7, with D possibly matching TRBD1 (6 bases). The CDR3 is 15 residues long. Per the germline V gene, CDR1 is SGDLS and CDR2 is YYNGEE. Trimming cost V 0 bases and J 2 bases, with 12 bases left between them. DNA for the CDR3: TGTGCCAGCAGCGTAGAACCCGGGGACACCTACGAGCAGTACTTC. Its protein is CASSVEPGDTYEQYF.

The chain is built from TRBV25-1 and TRBJ2-5; D possibly uses TRBD1 or TRBD2 (6 bases each). The CDR3 length is 18 residues. CDR1 and CDR2 (germline): MGHDK, SYGVNS. Trimming left V 4 bases short and J 5 bases short, with 26 bases between. The CDR3 DNA reads TGTGCCAGCAGTGGACGGAGGGGCAGGGGACGGGGAACGGAGACCCAGTACTTC. Translation: CASSGRRGRGRGTETQYF.

The V and J genes are TRBV29-1 and TRBJ1-2; 7 nucleotides agree with TRBD1. Trimming removed 6 bases from V and 4 bases from J; junction bases left unmatched: 5. Germline assignment: CDR1 SQVTM and CDR2 ANQGSEA. The CDR3 length is 12 residues. This CDR3 is CSVVGGGYGYTF. The DNA of the CDR3 is TGCAGCGTCGTAGGGGGCGGCTATGGCTACACCTTC.

The genes are TRBV19 and TRBJ2-2; TRBD1 or TRBD2 may be the D gene (6 bases each). Looked up from germline, CDR1 is LNHDA and CDR2 is SQIVND (reference sequence). The V and J ends lost 8 bases and 2 bases respectively, with 15 bases between them. This CDR3 is 15 amino acids long. The CDR3 spells CASRPGAVNTGELFF. CDR3 nucleotides: TGTGCCAGTCGGCCGGGGGCTGTAAACACCGGGGAGCTGTTTTTT.

The chain links TRBV14 to TRBJ1-1; D gene ambiguous. There are 13 residues in the CDR3. Trimming took 3 bases from V and 0 from J, leaving 5 bases between them. Germline lookup yields CDR1 SGHDN and CDR2 FVKESK. CDR3 protein: CASSHGLNTEAFF. In nucleotides, the CDR3 is TGTGCCAGCAGCCACGGTCTGAACACTGAAGCTTTCTTT. Combining the CDR3 with reference TRBV14 and TRBJ1-1 gives the whole variable domain EAGVTQFPSHSVIEKGQTVTLRCDPISGHDNLYWYRRVMGKEIKFLLHFVKESKQDESGMPNNRFLAERTGGTYSTLKVQPAELEDSGVYFCASSHGLNTEAFFGQGTRLTVV.

The rearrangement uses TRBV19 and TRBJ2-3; 8 bases are a match to TRBD2. CDR1 is LNHDA and CDR2 is SQIVND in the germline V gene (reference sequence). The length of the CDR3 is 14 residues. Trimming took 7 bases from V and 5 from J; bases not matched to a gene: 8. CDR3 region: CASMTGGAKDTQYF. The CDR3 nucleotides are TGTGCCAGTATGACCGGGGGGGCCAAAGATACGCAGTATTTT.

This clone has more than one count but fewer than ten. The gene calls are TRBV19 and TRBJ1-2; the D is unclear. Germline CDR1 reads LNHDA; CDR2 reads SQIVND (reference sequence). CDR3 length equals 15 residues. V lost 6 bases, J lost 2 bases, and 16 bases lay in between. The CDR3 reads CASSPLSDVNYGYTF. DNA of the CDR3: TGTGCCAGTAGCCCTTTATCGGACGTGAACTATGGCTACACCTTC. Variable domain in full (rest from reference TRBV19 and TRBJ1-2): DGGITQSPKYLFRKEGQNVTLSCEQNLNHDAMYWYRQDPGQGLRLIYYSQIVNDFQKGDIAEGYSVSREKKESFPLTVTSAQKNPTAFYLCASSPLSDVNYGYTFGSGTRLTVV.

This clone was observed a few times. CDR3 loop: CASRVSGGNTGELFF. The CDR3, as DNA: TGCGCCAGCAGGGTATCGGGGGGGAACACCGGGGAGCTGTTTTTT. The chain links TRBV10-2 to TRBJ2-2, with 7 bases identical to TRBD2. Trimming removed 6 bases from V and 1 base from J; junction bases left unmatched: 5. In germline, CDR1 is WSHSY, CDR2 SAAADI. The CDR3 is made up of 15 amino acids.

This sequence joins TRBV18 and TRBJ1-4; D gene ambiguous. Germline-derived CDR1 and CDR2 are KGHSH and LQKENI. The CDR3 is made up of 13 amino acids. V was trimmed by 1 base and J by 3 bases, leaving 3 bases between them. The CDR3 DNA follows: TGTGCCAGCTCACCACGGGCTAATGAAAAACTGTTTTTT. As protein: CASSPRANEKLFF.

This rearrangement joins TRBV9 to TRBJ2-1; 10 bases align to TRBD2. Germline V gene lookup returns CDR1 SGDLS and CDR2 YYNGEE. The CDR3 is 13 amino acids. V shed 0 bases, J shed 14 bases, and the junction held 5 bases outside the gene matches. The CDR3 here is CASSVATAGGKFF. The CDR3 region has the DNA TGTGCCAGCAGCGTAGCTACAGCGGGGGGGAAGTTCTTC.